These 19 T cell receptor beta chains originate from one sample sequenced in a study of blood T cell repertoires in COVID-19. TCRdb's copy holds only in-frame clones and misses some; the assay was immunoSEQ multiplex PCR. The table records fewer than 700,000 clones, about 88% of them present only once. The sequenced sample was peripheral blood. These receptor sequences come from a woman between 45 and 65 years old with COVID-19, enrolled during active disease.

J is TRBJ2-3 and V is TRBV28, with 7 bases aligning to TRBD1. Germline CDR1 is MDHEN and CDR2 is SYDVKM. The CDR3 sequence is 14 residues long. Trimming removed 6 bases from V and 1 base from J; junction bases left unmatched: 4. CDR3 sequence (DNA): TGTGCCAGCAGCCCGACAGGGCGCACAGATACGCAGTATTTT. Translated: CASSPTGRTDTQYF. The full variable domain, its missing parts supplied by reference TRBV28 and TRBJ2-3, is DVKVTQSSRYLVKRTGEKVFLECVQDMDHENMFWYRQDPGLGLRLIYFSYDVKMKEKGDIPEGYSVSREKKERFSLILESASTNQTSMYLCASSPTGRTDTQYFGPGTRLTVL.

The sample holds one count of this clone. The chain is built from TRBV3-1 (or the pseudogene TRBV3-2) and TRBJ2-6, with D perhaps matching TRBD1 (5 bases). In germline, CDR1 is LGHDT, CDR2 YNNKEL (reference sequence). The CDR3 has 15 amino acids. Trimming pared 2 bases from V and 2 bases from J, leaving 7 bases between. CDR3 protein: CASSQQGTGANVLTF. CDR3 bases: TGTGCCAGCAGCCAACAGGGCACTGGGGCCAACGTCCTGACTTTC.

The chain employs TRBV9 and TRBJ1-1; D may be TRBD1 (5 bases). This CDR3 has 13 amino acids. The V end was cut by 4 bases, the J end by 3 bases, with 10 bases between. Germline CDR1 is SGDLS and CDR2 is YYNGEE. The chain's CDR3 is CASSYDSHTEAFF. In DNA form, the CDR3 reads TGTGCCAGCAGCTACGACAGCCACACTGAAGCTTTCTTT.

This rearrangement joins TRBV6-1 to TRBJ1-1; D might be TRBD1 (5 bases). The germline gives CDR1 MNHNS, CDR2 SASEGT. The CDR3 contains 15 residues. The V end was cut by 2 bases, the J end by 1 base, with 11 bases between. The CDR3 spells CASSETAGWNTEAFF. CDR3 DNA sequence: TGTGCCAGCAGTGAAACGGCAGGGTGGAACACTGAAGCTTTCTTT.

V usage is TRBV29-1 and J usage is TRBJ1-1; unclear D gene. Per germline, CDR1 SQVTM and CDR2 ANQGSEA. Trimming left V 8 bases short and J 8 bases short, with 21 bases between. The CDR3 runs to 13 residues. The CDR3 sequence: CSSLGRRGGEAFF. The CDR3 DNA is TGCAGCTCCTTAGGGCGCCGAGGAGGGGAAGCTTTCTTT.

The chain employs TRBV7-9 and TRBJ2-7; TRBD1 aligns across 9 bases. CDR3 length: 15 amino acids. From germline, CDR1 is SEHNR and CDR2 FQNEAQ (reference sequence). Trimming at V came to 4 bases and at J to 3 bases, leaving 7 bases not matched to a gene. CDR3 sequence reads: CASSSPTGGYYEQYF. The CDR3 DNA follows: TGTGCCAGCAGCTCCCCGACAGGGGGGTACTACGAGCAGTACTTC.

The count of this clone is one. Other DNA variants within this sample encode the same CDR3. This chain links TRBV27 with TRBJ1-5; 7 bases line up with TRBD1. This CDR3 comprises 12 residues. From germline, CDR1 is MNHEY and CDR2 SMNVEV (reference sequence). With V trimmed by 6 bases and J by 6 bases, 2 bases remained unmatched. CDR3 sequence reads: CASRTGIQPQHF. In DNA, the CDR3 is TGTGCCAGCAGGACAGGGATTCAGCCCCAGCATTTT.

V is TRBV12-3 or TRBV12-4 and J is TRBJ1-2; D is ambiguous. This CDR3 spans 13 amino acids. Trimming pared 3 bases from V and 3 bases from J, leaving 8 bases between. The DNA for the CDR3 is TGTGCCAGCAGTTTTAACAGACACTATGGCTACACCTTC. Its protein is CASSFNRHYGYTF.

The chain combines TRBV29-1 with TRBJ1-1; 7 nucleotides agree with TRBD1. The CDR3 length is 13 residues. The trim removed 8 bases at V and 2 bases at J, leaving 8 bases unmatched. CDR1 is SQVTM, CDR2 ANQGSEA, per germline. CDR3 DNA sequence: TGCAGCCGCGGGAGGGGGCGCAACACTGAAGCTTTCTTT. Its translation: CSRGRGRNTEAFF.

The V gene is TRBV5-4, the J gene TRBJ1-1; 12 bases are a match to TRBD1. The V gene's germline CDR1 is SGHNT and CDR2 YYREEE (reference sequence). The junction had 7 bases not matched to a gene; V was cut back by 4 bases and J by 3 bases. The CDR3 totals 16 residues. CDR3 sequence: CASSGGQGAGYTEAFF. CDR3 DNA sequence: TGTGCCAGCAGCGGGGGACAGGGGGCCGGTTACACTGAAGCTTTCTTT.

This clone has only a few counts. For the CDR3, the DNA is TGTGCCAGCAGTGATTCAGGGGTTGGGAACACTGAAGCTTTCTTT. It encodes CASSDSGVGNTEAFF. The V and J genes are TRBV6-1 and TRBJ1-1, with D possibly being TRBD1 (6 bases). V was pared by 3 bases and J by 1 base, with 12 bases between. In germline, CDR1 is MNHNS, CDR2 SASEGT. The CDR3 extends over 15 amino acids.

The chain uses TRBV2 and TRBJ1-2; 7 bases line up with TRBD1. J was trimmed by 2 bases and V by 2 bases; bases with no gene match: 5. This CDR3 region has 15 residues. CDR1 and CDR2 from the germline V gene are SNHLY and FYNNEI. CDR3: CASSERGQLNYGYTF. The CDR3 DNA reads TGTGCCAGCAGTGAAAGGGGACAGCTCAACTATGGCTACACCTTC.

The V call is TRBV7-8, the J call TRBJ1-1; D unclear. The CDR3 sequence is 14 residues long. Germline CDR1 and CDR2: SGHVS and FQNEAQ. Deletions cut 6 bases from V and 1 base from J, with 12 bases between. Here the CDR3 DNA reads TGTGCCAGCAGTTTAAGTAGAGGGAACACTGAAGCTTTCTTT. Its protein is CASSLSRGNTEAFF. Drawing the rest from reference TRBV7-8 and TRBJ1-1, the complete variable domain is GAGVSQSPRYKVAKRGQDVALRCDPISGHVSLFWYQQALGQGPEFLTYFQNEAQLDKSGLPSDRFFAERPEGSVSTLKIQRTQQEDSAVYLCASSLSRGNTEAFFGQGTRLTVV.

The chain is built from TRBV19 and TRBJ1-1, with TRBD1 identical over 9 bases. CDR3 length equals 16 residues. The V gene end was trimmed by 7 bases and the J gene end by 3 bases; junction bases not matched to a gene: 12. The germline gives CDR1 LNHDA, CDR2 SQIVND (reference sequence). CDR3 region: CASIPGRGQGYTEAFF. The CDR3 DNA is TGTGCCAGTATTCCTGGAAGGGGACAGGGTTACACTGAAGCTTTCTTT.

The chain carries TRBV19 and TRBJ1-2; 7 nucleotides match TRBD1. The CDR3 covers 14 residues. The V and J ends lost 6 bases and 3 bases, in that order; junction bases with no gene match: 7. Per the germline V gene, CDR1 is LNHDA and CDR2 is SQIVND (reference sequence). The CDR3 sequence is CASRQGLRDYGYTF. The CDR3 region has the DNA TGTGCCAGTAGACAGGGGCTCCGGGACTATGGCTACACCTTC.

This clone has more than one count but fewer than ten. The gene calls are TRBV2 and TRBJ1-5; possible D gene TRBD1, 6 bases. V lost 5 bases, J lost 5 bases, and 10 bases lay in between. CDR1 is SNHLY, CDR2 FYNNEI, per germline. CDR3 length: 13 residues. CDR3 DNA sequence: TGTGCCAGCAGTCCCCAGGGGTATCAGCCCCAGCATTTT. Its translation is CASSPQGYQPQHF.

A note on this clone: The same CDR3 arises from other DNA sequences in this sample as well. This rearrangement joins TRBV28 to TRBJ2-1, with D possibly matching TRBD2 (5 bases). This CDR3 comprises 13 residues. Trimming stripped 2 bases from V and 7 bases from J, with 9 bases between. The germline V gene has CDR1 MDHEN and CDR2 SYDVKM. The CDR3 loop is CASSLAGRNEQFF. The CDR3 nucleotides read TGTGCCAGCAGTTTAGCGGGTCGAAATGAGCAGTTCTTC.

This rearrangement joins TRBV5-4 to TRBJ1-2; maybe TRBD1 (5 bases). Germline V gives CDR1 SGHNT, CDR2 YYREEE (reference sequence). The CDR3 spans 15 residues. Trimming pared 5 bases from V and 3 bases from J, leaving 17 bases between. CDR3 nucleotides: TGTGCCAGCAGTCCCTCAATGGCGGGGGACTATGGCTACACCTTC. Translated, it gives CASSPSMAGDYGYTF. The full variable domain, in which reference TRBV5-4 and TRBJ1-2 provide the parts outside the CDR3, is ETGVTQSPTHLIKTRGQQVTLRCSSQSGHNTVSWYQQALGQGPQFIFQYYREEENGRGNFPPRFSGLQFPNYSSELNVNALELDDSALYLCASSPSMAGDYGYTFGSGTRLTVV.

The chain uses TRBV11-2 and TRBJ2-3; a weak D match, TRBD1 (5 bases). Germline-derived CDR1 and CDR2 are SGHAT and FQNNGV. The CDR3 spans 15 residues. V shed 5 bases and J shed 3 bases, with 15 bases lying between them. This CDR3 is CASSPEARDTDTQYF. In DNA form, the CDR3 reads TGTGCCAGCAGCCCTGAGGCCAGGGATACAGATACGCAGTATTTT.